These T cell receptor beta chains were read from a single sample in a study of regulatory T cells in long-lasting Graves disease. MiXCR was run by TCRdb on the multiplex PCR reads, yielding one entry per CDR3 protein. The sample has about 220,000 distinct CDR3 sequences; 18% are singletons. This material consisted of peripheral blood mononuclear cells (PBMCs), taken at new diagnosis, from a patient treated with antithyroid drugs. The receptors here all came from a female donor with Graves disease. The CDR3 runs from the conserved cysteine through the conserved F or W. A D gene is named only where the DNA matches it firmly. For some rows the clone size is stated as once, few or many, or as a class when expanded; others skip it.

clone_size: many; j_call: TRBJ1-2; v_call: TRBV24-1; d_call: TRBD1; cdr3_nt: TGTGCCACCAGTGATCCCGGGACAGGGTGGGCTGGCTACACCTTC; cdr3_aa: CATSDPGTGWAGYTF
clone_size: many; j_call: TRBJ1-2; v_call: TRBV2; d_call: NA; cdr3_nt: TGTGCCAGCAGTGAAGCATGGCGCTACACCTTC; cdr3_aa: CASSEAWRYTF
clone_size: NA; j_call: TRBJ2-5; v_call: TRBV30; d_call: TRBD2; cdr3_nt: TGTGCCTGGAACGGGGGGGGGGAGACCCAGTACTTC; cdr3_aa: CAWNGGGETQYF
clone_size: many; j_call: TRBJ2-7; v_call: TRBV11-2; d_call: NA; cdr3_nt: TGTGCCAGCAGTAGGGGCCTTACCTACGAGCAGTACTTC; cdr3_aa: CASSRGLTYEQYF
clone_size: NA; j_call: TRBJ1-2; v_call: TRBV11-2; d_call: TRBD1; cdr3_nt: TGTGCCAGCAGCTTAGGGACAGGGAATGTTAACTATGGCTACACCTTC; cdr3_aa: CASSLGTGNVNYGYTF
clone_size: many; j_call: TRBJ1-4; v_call: TRBV12-3/TRBV12-4; d_call: TRBD1; cdr3_nt: TGTGCCAGCGTACAGGGGGCTCTAAGTGAAAAACTGTTTTTT; cdr3_aa: CASVQGALSEKLFF
clone_size: many; j_call: TRBJ1-2; v_call: TRBV30; d_call: TRBD1; cdr3_nt: TGTGCCTGGACCGGACAGGGACGGCGAGGCTACACCTTC; cdr3_aa: CAWTGQGRRGYTF
clone_size: many; j_call: TRBJ2-2; v_call: TRBV28; d_call: NA; cdr3_nt: TGTGCCAGCAGCCGGGGGACCGTGAACACCGGGGAGCTGTTTTTT; cdr3_aa: CASSRGTVNTGELFF
clone_size: NA; j_call: TRBJ2-7; v_call: TRBV20-1; d_call: NA; cdr3_nt: TGCAGTGCTAGGGACGGGGGCTACGAGCAGTACTTC; cdr3_aa: CSARDGGYEQYF
clone_size: many; j_call: TRBJ2-3; v_call: TRBV7-2; d_call: NA; cdr3_nt: TGTGCCAGCAGCTTAGCGGGCAGGTTAGCCACAGATACGCAGTATTTT; cdr3_aa: CASSLAGRLATDTQYF
clone_size: many; j_call: TRBJ1-2; v_call: TRBV6-5; d_call: NA; cdr3_nt: TGTGCCAGCAGTTACTCCCCGGCCAGTAACTATGGCTACACCTTC; cdr3_aa: CASSYSPASNYGYTF
clone_size: many; j_call: TRBJ2-1; v_call: TRBV20-1; d_call: NA; cdr3_nt: TGCAGTGCTATGACAGGGGTTGCAAGCGGGAGCTCCTACAATGAGCAGTTCTTC; cdr3_aa: CSAMTGVASGSSYNEQFF
clone_size: many; j_call: TRBJ2-2; v_call: TRBV3-1; d_call: NA; cdr3_nt: TGTGCCAGCAGACGAAAGGGGGGAGGGAACACCGGGGAGCTGTTTTTT; cdr3_aa: CASRRKGGGNTGELFF
clone_size: NA; j_call: TRBJ2-7; v_call: TRBV11-2; d_call: NA; cdr3_nt: TGTGCCAGCAGCTTAGCTTCTCCGTTAATAAAATACGAGCAGTACTTC; cdr3_aa: CASSLASPLIKYEQYF
clone_size: once; j_call: TRBJ2-7; v_call: TRBV2; d_call: NA; cdr3_nt: TGTGCCAGCAGCCAGGAAATCTACGAGCAGTACTTC; cdr3_aa: CASSQEIYEQYF
clone_size: NA; j_call: TRBJ1-4; v_call: TRBV5-6; d_call: NA; cdr3_nt: TGTGCCAGCAGCACCACCGGGGATGAAAAACTGTTTTTT; cdr3_aa: CASSTTGDEKLFF
clone_size: many; j_call: TRBJ2-7; v_call: TRBV11-2; d_call: NA; cdr3_nt: TGTGCCAGCAGCTGGGGGTCTTTCTACGAGCAGTACTTC; cdr3_aa: CASSWGSFYEQYF
clone_size: many; j_call: TRBJ2-5; v_call: TRBV7-2; d_call: NA; cdr3_nt: TGTGCCAGCAGCTTAGCTTGGGCGGGGAGACGACAAGAGACCCAGTACTTC; cdr3_aa: CASSLAWAGRRQETQYF
clone_size: many; j_call: TRBJ2-7; v_call: TRBV11-2; d_call: TRBD1; cdr3_nt: TGTGCCAGCAGCTCCACAGGGGGCGAGCAGTACTTC; cdr3_aa: CASSSTGGEQYF
clone_size: many; j_call: TRBJ1-1; v_call: TRBV12-3/TRBV12-4; d_call: TRBD1; cdr3_nt: TGTGCCAGCAGTCGCGACAGGGGGCGGAACACTGAAGCTTTCTTT; cdr3_aa: CASSRDRGRNTEAFF
clone_size: many; j_call: TRBJ2-2; v_call: TRBV30; d_call: TRBD2; cdr3_nt: TGTGCCTGGAGCCTACTGGGGGGGAAGAAAACCGGGGAGCTGTTTTTT; cdr3_aa: CAWSLLGGKKTGELFF
clone_size: many; j_call: TRBJ2-3; v_call: TRBV18; d_call: NA; cdr3_nt: TGTGCCAGCTCACCTAGGGGTCCCATCACAGATACGCAGTATTTT; cdr3_aa: CASSPRGPITDTQYF
clone_size: many; j_call: TRBJ2-2; v_call: TRBV9; d_call: NA; cdr3_nt: TGTGCCAGCAGCGTAGGAGATTCCCGGGAGACCGGGGAGCTGTTTTTT; cdr3_aa: CASSVGDSRETGELFF
clone_size: NA; j_call: TRBJ1-5; v_call: TRBV5-5; d_call: NA; cdr3_nt: TGTGCCAGCAGCCAAGGGCCGGGGCCCCAGCATTTT; cdr3_aa: CASSQGPGPQHF
clone_size: many; j_call: TRBJ2-3; v_call: TRBV6-1; d_call: TRBD2; cdr3_nt: TGTGCCAGCAGTGCAAGGAGCGGGGTGGGAGATACGCAGTATTTT; cdr3_aa: CASSARSGVGDTQYF
clone_size: many; j_call: TRBJ2-7; v_call: TRBV25-1; d_call: NA; cdr3_nt: TGTGCCAGCAGTGGGCTAGCGAACTCCTACGAGCAGTACTTC; cdr3_aa: CASSGLANSYEQYF
clone_size: many; j_call: TRBJ2-7; v_call: TRBV19; d_call: TRBD1; cdr3_nt: TGTGCCAGTAGTAACCCGGGACAGGGAAGCGAGCAGTACTTC; cdr3_aa: CASSNPGQGSEQYF
clone_size: many; j_call: TRBJ2-7; v_call: TRBV12-3/TRBV12-4; d_call: NA; cdr3_nt: TGTGCCAGCAGTTTGGCAGGGCCCATCTACGAGCAGTACTTC; cdr3_aa: CASSLAGPIYEQYF
clone_size: many; j_call: TRBJ2-5; v_call: TRBV20-1; d_call: NA; cdr3_nt: TGCAGTGCTAGACAGGACCCATCGACGGAGACCCAGTACTTC; cdr3_aa: CSARQDPSTETQYF
clone_size: many; j_call: TRBJ1-1; v_call: TRBV4-2; d_call: TRBD1; cdr3_nt: TGTGCCAGCAGCCAAGATTGGCACGGGACAGGGCACACTGAAGCTTTCTTT; cdr3_aa: CASSQDWHGTGHTEAFF
clone_size: many; j_call: TRBJ2-1; v_call: TRBV7-6; d_call: TRBD2; cdr3_nt: TGTGCCAGCAGTCGCGGGAGGACTTCTGGGAATGAGCAGTTCTTC; cdr3_aa: CASSRGRTSGNEQFF
clone_size: many; j_call: TRBJ2-5; v_call: TRBV5-5; d_call: TRBD2; cdr3_nt: TGTGCCAGCAGCCCGTGGGGACTAGCGATCCAGTACTTC; cdr3_aa: CASSPWGLAIQYF
clone_size: many; j_call: TRBJ2-7; v_call: TRBV2; d_call: NA; cdr3_nt: TGTGCCAGCAGTGATCGGCAGGGTTACTACGAGCAGTACTTC; cdr3_aa: CASSDRQGYYEQYF
clone_size: many; j_call: TRBJ2-3; v_call: TRBV30; d_call: TRBD2; cdr3_nt: TGTGCCTGGTCATCGACTAGCGGAACCACAGATACGCAGTATTTT; cdr3_aa: CAWSSTSGTTDTQYF
clone_size: many; j_call: TRBJ2-1; v_call: TRBV12-3/TRBV12-4; d_call: TRBD2; cdr3_nt: TGTGCCAGCAGTTTTGGCGGGAGGGATTACAATGAGCAGTTCTTC; cdr3_aa: CASSFGGRDYNEQFF
clone_size: few; j_call: TRBJ2-7; v_call: TRBV7-6; d_call: NA; cdr3_nt: TGTGCCAGCAGCTTATCAGCGGATTCCTCCTACGAGCAGTACTTC; cdr3_aa: CASSLSADSSYEQYF
clone_size: many; j_call: TRBJ1-1; v_call: TRBV6-2/TRBV6-3; d_call: TRBD1; cdr3_nt: TGTGCCAGCAGTTACGAGACAGGGGGTCCGGGCACTGAAGCTTTCTTT; cdr3_aa: CASSYETGGPGTEAFF
clone_size: few; j_call: TRBJ2-3; v_call: TRBV12-5; d_call: NA; cdr3_nt: TGTGCTAGTGGCCCTCCCGGGAGTATGGGAGATACGCAGTATTTT; cdr3_aa: CASGPPGSMGDTQYF
clone_size: many; j_call: TRBJ2-5; v_call: TRBV6-1; d_call: TRBD2; cdr3_nt: TGTGCCAGCAGTGAACTAGCGGGAGGGCCAGAGACCCAGTACTTC; cdr3_aa: CASSELAGGPETQYF
clone_size: many; j_call: TRBJ2-3; v_call: TRBV18; d_call: TRBD1; cdr3_nt: TGTGCCAGCTCACCAAAGGACAGGGGGAACCCCACAGATACGCAGTATTTT; cdr3_aa: CASSPKDRGNPTDTQYF
clone_size: many; j_call: TRBJ2-1; v_call: TRBV20-1; d_call: TRBD2; cdr3_nt: TGCAGTGCTAGTTGGCGACTAGCTAACAATGAGCAGTTCTTC; cdr3_aa: CSASWRLANNEQFF
clone_size: many; j_call: TRBJ1-1; v_call: TRBV19; d_call: NA; cdr3_nt: TGTGCCAGTAGTATCGTGGCACTCACTGAAGCTTTCTTT; cdr3_aa: CASSIVALTEAFF
clone_size: many; j_call: TRBJ2-7; v_call: TRBV28; d_call: NA; cdr3_nt: TGTGCCATTTCCAGATTCTACGAGCAGTACTTC; cdr3_aa: CAISRFYEQYF